This T cell receptor (beta chain) came from a study of metastatic and nonmetastatic thyroid tumors. V shed 5 bases, J shed 4 bases, and the junction held 8 bases outside the gene matches. The CDR3 has 15 amino acids. All patients reached thyroid surgery having received no treatment beforehand. TCRdb re-called clones via MiXCR from the PCR reads. The sample contains some 20,000 clones, approximately 26% of which appear only once. Sample share makes this clone medium-sized. The source material was blood. This TCR was sampled from a female donor with papillary thyroid cancer or a benign thyroid nodule (not recorded which). Some clones in this sample may be carry-over from other donors' samples. The V call is TRBV12-3 or TRBV12-4, the J call TRBJ2-7, with TRBD1 matching 10 bases. CDR3 in amino acids: CASSLETGGGYEQYF. The CDR3, as DNA: TGTGCCAGCAGTCTAGAGACAGGGGGCGGGTACGAGCAGTACTTC.